These T cell receptor beta chains were read from a single sample in a study of T cell responses to AZD1222 COVID-19 vaccine. Libraries were prepared by immunoSEQ multiplex PCR; TCRdb keeps only in-frame clonotypes and omits some of them. The table records fewer than 180,000 clones, roughly 94% of them present only once. The specimen comprised peripheral blood, sampled on day 0 of AZD1222 vaccination. All receptors come from an adult in good health. Both conserved end residues are part of each CDR3. The D gene is left open where the match is weak. Rows give clone size only sometimes, using once, few, many, or a class for an expanded clone.

j_call v_call clone_size cdr3_length d_call cdr3_nt cdr3_aa
TRBJ2-1 TRBV5-5 once 14 NA TGTGCCAGCAGCTTGGGGATAGGGTCCAATGAGCAGTTCTTC CASSLGIGSNEQFF
TRBJ2-6 TRBV7-6 NA 15 NA TGTGCCAGCAGCTTGGGGGGTGCGGGGGCCAACGTCCTGACTTTC CASSLGGAGANVLTF
TRBJ2-1 TRBV11-2 NA 13 NA TGTGCCAGCAGCTTAGGATTGGACAATGAGCAGTTCTTC CASSLGLDNEQFF
TRBJ2-1 TRBV3-1/TRBV3-2 NA 14 NA TGTGCCAGCAGCCAAGGGGAGGTTTATAGAGAGCAGTTCTTC CASSQGEVYREQFF
TRBJ1-3 TRBV3-1/TRBV3-2 NA 16 NA TGTGCCAGCAGCCAGGCACCCGGGGTCTCTGGAAACACCATATATTTT CASSQAPGVSGNTIYF
TRBJ1-3 TRBV7-6 NA 15 NA TGTGCCAGCAGCGCCCGTTGGGGGGATGGAAACACCATATATTTT CASSARWGDGNTIYF
TRBJ1-2 TRBV18 NA 14 NA TGTGCCAGCTCACCACAGAGGGGTAGCTATGGCTACACCTTC CASSPQRGSYGYTF
TRBJ1-1 TRBV5-1 once 13 NA TGCGCCAGCAGCTTGGGTTCAGGCGTCTGGGCTTTCTTT CASSLGSGVWAFF
TRBJ2-2 TRBV15 NA 16 TRBD1 TGTGCCACCGGGACAGGGCCGCTGGGTGAGACCGGGGAGCTGTTTTTT CATGTGPLGETGELFF
TRBJ1-2 TRBV5-1 NA 13 NA TGCGCCAGCAGATACGGGGCTAACTATGGCTACACCTTC CASRYGANYGYTF
TRBJ2-2 TRBV19 once 14 NA TGTGCCACCCGGGACCGCTTAAACACCGGGGAGCTGTTTTTT CATRDRLNTGELFF
TRBJ2-5 TRBV19 once 13 NA TGTGCCAGTTCGATCAGGGTCGGAGAGACCCAGTACTTC CASSIRVGETQYF
TRBJ1-6 TRBV6-5 NA 14 TRBD1 TGTGCCAGCAGTTACGGGGGGGGACAGAATGAACTCCACTTT CASSYGGGQNELHF
TRBJ1-5 TRBV6-6 once 15 TRBD1 TGTGCCAGCAGTCACAGGGGAATAAGCAATCAGCCCCAGCATTTT CASSHRGISNQPQHF
TRBJ2-2 TRBV5-5 NA 15 NA TGTGCCAGCAGCTTTCCCCAGGGTGGCACCGGGGAGCTGTTTTTT CASSFPQGGTGELFF
TRBJ1-2 TRBV15 NA 15 NA TGTGCCACCAGCAGAGAGGCCCACTTCGACTATGGCTACACCTTC CATSREAHFDYGYTF
TRBJ1-1 TRBV2 NA 15 NA TGTGCCAGCAGTGAAGGAACAGGATCGAACACTGAAGCTTTCTTT CASSEGTGSNTEAFF
TRBJ1-6 TRBV9 NA 15 TRBD1 TGTGCCAGCAGCGGGACAGGCATCTATAATTCACCCCTCCACTTT CASSGTGIYNSPLHF
TRBJ2-1 TRBV6-6 NA 15 TRBD1 TGTGCCAGCAGGTCGGACAGGGGGTCGTACAATGAGCAGTTCTTC CASRSDRGSYNEQFF
TRBJ1-3 TRBV2 NA 13 TRBD1 TGTGCCAGGCACAGGGGGCCCGGAAACACCATATATTTT CARHRGPGNTIYF
TRBJ2-3 TRBV6-5 NA 14 NA TGTGCCAGCAGTTACACATACGCCACAGATACGCAGTATTTT CASSYTYATDTQYF
TRBJ2-5 TRBV4-2 NA 18 NA TGTGCCAGCAGCCAAGACATGAGACTAGTAGGGGGTCAAGAGACCCAGTACTTC CASSQDMRLVGGQETQYF
TRBJ1-1 TRBV30 NA 13 NA TGTGCCTGGAGTTCAAAAGGGTCTGCTGAAGCTTTCTTT CAWSSKGSAEAFF
TRBJ2-3 TRBV7-9 once 14 NA TGTGCCAGCAGCTTAGGCCTACGCGGCGATACGCAGTATTTT CASSLGLRGDTQYF
TRBJ1-1 TRBV3-1/TRBV3-2 NA 12 NA TGTGCCAGCAGCCGACGAGGCACTGAAGCTTTCTTT CASSRRGTEAFF
TRBJ1-1 TRBV24-1 NA 14 NA TGTGCCACCACCCCGGGGGAGGGAAGGGGTGAAGCTTTCTTT CATTPGEGRGEAFF
TRBJ1-1 TRBV5-1 NA 12 NA TGCGCCAGCAGTTCAAGGGGCGGTGAAGCTTTCTTT CASSSRGGEAFF
TRBJ1-5 TRBV28 NA 15 TRBD1 TGTGCCAGCAGTTCGGGACAGCATAGCAATCAGCCCCAGCATTTT CASSSGQHSNQPQHF
TRBJ2-1 TRBV5-4 NA 16 TRBD2 TGTGCCAGCAGCTCTTCTAGCGGGAGCCCCTACAATGAGCAGTTCTTC CASSSSSGSPYNEQFF
TRBJ2-3 TRBV24-1 NA 14 NA TGTGCCACCAGTGTCTCTGGGACTTCAGATACGCAGTATTTT CATSVSGTSDTQYF
TRBJ1-4 TRBV6-6 NA 15 NA TGTGCCAGCAGTGGCCGACAGGCAACTAATGAAAAACTGTTTTTT CASSGRQATNEKLFF
TRBJ2-3 TRBV9 NA 16 NA TGTGCCAGCAGCGTTACAACCCGGGCTAGCACAGATACGCAGTATTTT CASSVTTRASTDTQYF
TRBJ2-1 TRBV5-6 NA 14 TRBD2 TGTGCCAGCAGCTTGTCTAGCGGGATCAATGAGCAGTTCTTC CASSLSSGINEQFF
TRBJ1-6 TRBV19 NA 14 NA TGTGCCAGTAGTCCTTCAGGACAAGAATCACCCCTCCACTTT CASSPSGQESPLHF
TRBJ2-1 TRBV6-2/TRBV6-3 NA 12 NA TGTGCCAGCAGTTCGTGGCGGGGAGAGCAGTTCTTC CASSSWRGEQFF
TRBJ1-2 TRBV2 NA 17 NA TGTGCCAGCAGTACCGAACCGGGAGAGGGACTTGAGGCCGGCTACACCTTC CASSTEPGEGLEAGYTF
TRBJ2-5 TRBV18 NA 14 TRBD2 TGTGCCAGCCGATCTGGAGGGGAGGGAGAGACCCAGTACTTC CASRSGGEGETQYF
TRBJ2-5 TRBV4-1 NA 14 TRBD2 TGCGCCAGCAGCCAAGATGGGGGGGAAGAGACCCAGTACTTC CASSQDGGEETQYF
TRBJ1-5 TRBV28 once 15 NA TGTGCCAGCAGTTTACCCCAGGGGAGCAATCAGCCCCAGCATTTT CASSLPQGSNQPQHF
TRBJ1-2 TRBV5-1 NA 15 TRBD1 TGCGCCAGCAGCCCGGGACAGGGGGCAGTTGGTGGCTACACCTTC CASSPGQGAVGGYTF
TRBJ1-2 TRBV3-1/TRBV3-2 NA 16 TRBD1 TGTGCCAGCAGCCAAGTAATCCTACAGGGGAGTTATGGCTACACCTTC CASSQVILQGSYGYTF
TRBJ1-1 TRBV3-1/TRBV3-2 NA 15 NA TGTGCCAGCAGCCAAGAGAACACCCAGAACACTGAAGCTTTCTTT CASSQENTQNTEAFF
TRBJ2-1 TRBV16 NA 13 NA TGTGCCAGCAGCCCAGGAATCGGCAATGAGCAGTTCTTC CASSPGIGNEQFF
TRBJ2-5 TRBV5-6 NA 16 TRBD2 TGTGCCAGCAGCTTGGATGCGGGGGGGTCACAAGAGACCCAGTACTTC CASSLDAGGSQETQYF
TRBJ2-3 TRBV5-1 NA 15 TRBD1 TGCGCCAGCAGCTTGAGACAGGGGAACACAGATACGCAGTATTTT CASSLRQGNTDTQYF
TRBJ2-3 TRBV25-1 few 18 TRBD2 TGTGCCAGCAGTTTACAGGGGTGGCTAGCGGGGGGCACAGATACGCAGTATTTT CASSLQGWLAGGTDTQYF
TRBJ1-4 TRBV7-9 NA 14 TRBD1 TGTGCCAGCAGCCGGGACAGCCATAATGAAAAACTGTTTTTT CASSRDSHNEKLFF
TRBJ1-3 TRBV29-1 NA 14 NA TGCAGCGTTAGCTTGGGGCAAGCTGGAAACACCATATATTTT CSVSLGQAGNTIYF
TRBJ1-2 TRBV18 NA 14 NA TGTGCCAGCTCACCACCAGGGAGGGGTTTCGGCTACACCTTC CASSPPGRGFGYTF
TRBJ2-2 TRBV5-1 NA 16 NA TGCGCCAGCAGCTTGAAGTACAGGGAGAACACCGGGGAGCTGTTTTTT CASSLKYRENTGELFF
TRBJ2-2 TRBV14 NA 16 NA TGTGCCAGCAGCCAAGAGGACCAGGGGAGCACCGGGGAGCTGTTTTTT CASSQEDQGSTGELFF
TRBJ2-1 TRBV6-4 NA 13 NA TGTGCCAGCAGCTCCGGGACTCACAATGAGCAGTTCTTC CASSSGTHNEQFF
TRBJ1-2 TRBV5-1 NA 15 TRBD1 TGCGCCAGCAGCTCAGGACAGGGTTCTGTTAATGGCTACACCTTC CASSSGQGSVNGYTF